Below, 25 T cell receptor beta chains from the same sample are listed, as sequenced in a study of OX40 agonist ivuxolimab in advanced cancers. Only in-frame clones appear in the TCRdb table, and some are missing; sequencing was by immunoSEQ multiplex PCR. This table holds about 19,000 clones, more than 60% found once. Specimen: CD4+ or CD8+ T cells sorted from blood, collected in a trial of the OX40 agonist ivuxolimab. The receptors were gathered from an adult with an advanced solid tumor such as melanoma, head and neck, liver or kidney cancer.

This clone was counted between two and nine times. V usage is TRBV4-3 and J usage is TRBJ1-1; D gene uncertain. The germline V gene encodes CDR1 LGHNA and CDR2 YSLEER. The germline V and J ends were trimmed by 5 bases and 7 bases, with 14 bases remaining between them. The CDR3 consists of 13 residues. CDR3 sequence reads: CASSSQEGSEAFF. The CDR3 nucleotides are TGCGCCAGCAGCTCCCAGGAGGGAAGTGAAGCTTTCTTT.

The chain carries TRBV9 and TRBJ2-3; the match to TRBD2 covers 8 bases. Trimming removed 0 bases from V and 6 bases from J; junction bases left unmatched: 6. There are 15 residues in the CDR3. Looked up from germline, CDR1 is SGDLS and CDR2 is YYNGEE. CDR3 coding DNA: TGTGCCAGCAGCGTAGCTACCTCGGGGGGGGATACGCAGTATTTT. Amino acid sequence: CASSVATSGGDTQYF.

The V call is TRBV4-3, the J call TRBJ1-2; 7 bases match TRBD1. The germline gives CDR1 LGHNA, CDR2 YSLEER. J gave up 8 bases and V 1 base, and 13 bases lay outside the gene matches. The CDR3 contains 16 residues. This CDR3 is CASSQVGREGAGGYTF. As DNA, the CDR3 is TGCGCCAGCAGCCAAGTGGGGAGGGAGGGGGCCGGGGGCTACACCTTC.

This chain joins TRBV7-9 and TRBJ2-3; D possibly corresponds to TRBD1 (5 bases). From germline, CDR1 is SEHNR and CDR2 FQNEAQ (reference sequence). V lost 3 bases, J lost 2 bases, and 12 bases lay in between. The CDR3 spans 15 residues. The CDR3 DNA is TGTGCCAGCAGCTTGATTATGGACATCACAGATACGCAGTATTTT. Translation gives CASSLIMDITDTQYF.

CDR3 sequence: CASNLDRGPGYTF. The CDR3 nucleotides read TGTGCCAGCAACCTCGACAGGGGCCCTGGCTACACCTTC. The chain has TRBV6-6 and TRBJ1-2; 8 nucleotides match TRBD1. Germline CDR1 reads MNHNY; CDR2 reads SVGAGI (reference sequence). Trimming took 7 bases from V and 7 from J; bases not matched to a gene: 8. This CDR3 is built from 13 residues.

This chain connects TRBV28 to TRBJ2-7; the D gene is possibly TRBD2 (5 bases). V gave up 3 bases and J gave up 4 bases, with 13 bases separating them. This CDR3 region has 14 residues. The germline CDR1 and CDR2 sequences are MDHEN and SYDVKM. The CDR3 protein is CASSLMGAGYEQYF. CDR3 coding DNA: TGTGCCAGCAGTTTGATGGGCGCGGGTTACGAGCAGTACTTC.

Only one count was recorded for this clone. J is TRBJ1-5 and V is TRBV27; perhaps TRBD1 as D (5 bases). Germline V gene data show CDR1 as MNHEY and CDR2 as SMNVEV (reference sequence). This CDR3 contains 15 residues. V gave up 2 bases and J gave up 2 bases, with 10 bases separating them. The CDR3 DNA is TGTGCCAGCAGTTTAGTTGGGGACGGCAATCAGCCCCAGCATTTT. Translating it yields CASSLVGDGNQPQHF.

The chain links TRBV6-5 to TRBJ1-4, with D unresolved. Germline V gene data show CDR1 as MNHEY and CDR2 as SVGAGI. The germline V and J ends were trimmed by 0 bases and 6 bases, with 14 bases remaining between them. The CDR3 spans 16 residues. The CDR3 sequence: CASSYSIQDPDEKLFF. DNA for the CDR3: TGTGCCAGCAGTTACTCGATTCAGGACCCAGATGAAAAACTGTTTTTT.

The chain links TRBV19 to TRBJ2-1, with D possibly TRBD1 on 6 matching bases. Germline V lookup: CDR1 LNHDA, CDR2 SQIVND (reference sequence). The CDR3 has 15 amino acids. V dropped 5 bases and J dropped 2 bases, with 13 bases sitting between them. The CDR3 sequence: CASSPTGQAYNEQFF. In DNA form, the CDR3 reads TGTGCCAGTAGTCCAACGGGACAAGCCTACAATGAGCAGTTCTTC.

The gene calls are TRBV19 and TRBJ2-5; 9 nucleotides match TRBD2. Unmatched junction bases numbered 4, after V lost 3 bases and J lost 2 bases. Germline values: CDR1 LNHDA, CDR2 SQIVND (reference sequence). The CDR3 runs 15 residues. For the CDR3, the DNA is TGTGCCAGTAGTATGCTAGCGGGACAACAAGAGACCCAGTACTTC. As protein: CASSMLAGQQETQYF.

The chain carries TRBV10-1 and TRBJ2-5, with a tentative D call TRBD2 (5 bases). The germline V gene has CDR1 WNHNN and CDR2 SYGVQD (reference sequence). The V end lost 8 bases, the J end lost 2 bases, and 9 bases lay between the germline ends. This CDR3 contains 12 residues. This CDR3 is CASSDSQETQYF. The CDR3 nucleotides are TGCGCCAGCTCGGACTCTCAAGAGACCCAGTACTTC.

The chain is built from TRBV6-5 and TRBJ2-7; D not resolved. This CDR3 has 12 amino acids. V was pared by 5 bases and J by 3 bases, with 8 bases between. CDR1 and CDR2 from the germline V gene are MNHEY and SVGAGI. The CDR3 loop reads CASSNDGYEQYF. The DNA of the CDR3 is TGTGCCAGCAGTAATGACGGCTACGAGCAGTACTTC.

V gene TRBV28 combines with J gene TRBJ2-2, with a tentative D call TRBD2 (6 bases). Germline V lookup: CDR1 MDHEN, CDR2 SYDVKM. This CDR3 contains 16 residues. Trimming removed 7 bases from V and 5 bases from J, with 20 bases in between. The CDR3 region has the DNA TGTGCCAGCACTCTGAGGAGGGAGATGGGTACCGGGGAGCTGTTTTTT. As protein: CASTLRREMGTGELFF.

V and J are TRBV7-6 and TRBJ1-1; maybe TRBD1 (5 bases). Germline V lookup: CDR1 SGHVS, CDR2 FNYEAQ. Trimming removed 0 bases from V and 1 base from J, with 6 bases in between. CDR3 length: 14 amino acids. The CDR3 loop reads CASSLAQGNTEAFF. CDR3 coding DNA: TGTGCCAGCAGCTTAGCGCAGGGGAACACTGAAGCTTTCTTT.

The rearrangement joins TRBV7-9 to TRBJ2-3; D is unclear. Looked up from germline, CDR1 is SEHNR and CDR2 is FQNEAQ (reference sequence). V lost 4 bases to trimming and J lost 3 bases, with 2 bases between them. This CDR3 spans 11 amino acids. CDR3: CASSSTDTQYF. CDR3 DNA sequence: TGTGCCAGCAGCTCAACAGATACGCAGTATTTT. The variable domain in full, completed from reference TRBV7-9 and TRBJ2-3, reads DTGVSQNPRHKITKRGQNVTFRCDPISEHNRLYWYRQTLGQGPEFLTYFQNEAQLEKSRLLSDRFSAERPKGSFSTLEIQRTEQGDSAMYLCASSSTDTQYFGPGTRLTVL.

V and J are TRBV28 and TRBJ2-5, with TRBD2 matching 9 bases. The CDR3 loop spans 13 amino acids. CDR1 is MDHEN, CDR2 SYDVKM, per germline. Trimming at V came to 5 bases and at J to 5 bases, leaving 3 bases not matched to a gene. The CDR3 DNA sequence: TGTGCCAGCAGTGTAGCGGGAGCTGAGACCCAGTACTTC. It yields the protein CASSVAGAETQYF.

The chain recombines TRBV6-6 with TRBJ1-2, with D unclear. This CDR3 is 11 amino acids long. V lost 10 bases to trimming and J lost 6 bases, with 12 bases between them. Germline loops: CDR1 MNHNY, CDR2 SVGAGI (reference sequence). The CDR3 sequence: CATGPSDGYTF. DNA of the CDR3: TGTGCCACCGGGCCATCGGATGGCTACACCTTC.

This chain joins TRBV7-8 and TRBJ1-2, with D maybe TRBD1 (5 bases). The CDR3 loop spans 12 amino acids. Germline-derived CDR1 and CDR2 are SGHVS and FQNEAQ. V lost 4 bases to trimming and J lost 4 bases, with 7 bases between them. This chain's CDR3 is CASSSGTYGYTF. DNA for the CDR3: TGTGCCAGCAGCTCAGGGACCTATGGCTACACCTTC.

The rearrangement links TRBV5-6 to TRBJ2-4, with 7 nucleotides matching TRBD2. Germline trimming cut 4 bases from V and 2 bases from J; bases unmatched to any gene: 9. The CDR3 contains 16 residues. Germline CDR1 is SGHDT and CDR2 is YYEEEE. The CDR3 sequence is CASSPFTGGPKNIQYF. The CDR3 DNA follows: TGTGCCAGCAGCCCTTTCACGGGGGGACCCAAAAACATTCAGTACTTC.

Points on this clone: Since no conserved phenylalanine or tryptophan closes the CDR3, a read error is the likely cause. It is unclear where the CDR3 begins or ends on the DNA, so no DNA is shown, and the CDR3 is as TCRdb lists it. The CDR3 is CASGPRHLNTEAFS. The chain has TRBV21-1 and TRBJ1-1; the table's D gene call, TRBD1, was not cross checked with the DNA. TRBV21-1 is given as a pseudogene. The CDR3 totals 14 residues, both ends included.

DNA for the CDR3: TGTGCCAGCAGTTATGGCCGGGATCCCCAAGAGACCCAGTACTTC. Amino acid sequence: CASSYGRDPQETQYF. J is TRBJ2-5 and V is TRBV6-5; weak D call: TRBD2 (5 bases). CDR1 and CDR2 from the germline V gene are MNHEY and SVGAGI. V was clipped by 3 bases and J by 1 base, with 12 bases between them. CDR3 size: 15 residues.

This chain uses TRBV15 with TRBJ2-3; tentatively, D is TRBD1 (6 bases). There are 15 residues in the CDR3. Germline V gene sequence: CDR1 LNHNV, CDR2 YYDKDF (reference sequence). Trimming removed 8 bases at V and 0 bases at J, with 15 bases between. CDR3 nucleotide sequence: TGTGCCACCGTAGGGGGTGCTAGCAGCACAGATACGCAGTATTTT. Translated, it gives CATVGGASSTDTQYF.

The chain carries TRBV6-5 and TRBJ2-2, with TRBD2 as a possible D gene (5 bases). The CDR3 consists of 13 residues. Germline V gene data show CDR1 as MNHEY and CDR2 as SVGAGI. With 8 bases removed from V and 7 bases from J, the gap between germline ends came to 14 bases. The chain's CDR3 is CASGSYGNGELFF. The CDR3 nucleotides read TGTGCCAGCGGGAGTTATGGGAACGGGGAGCTGTTTTTT.

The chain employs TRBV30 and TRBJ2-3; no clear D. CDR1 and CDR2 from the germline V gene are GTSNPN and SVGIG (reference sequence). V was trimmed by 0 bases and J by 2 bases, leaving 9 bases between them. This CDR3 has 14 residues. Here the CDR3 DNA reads TGTGCCTGGAGTGTAATCGCCCACACAGATACGCAGTATTTT. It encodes CAWSVIAHTDTQYF.

This chain's CDR3 is CASSFSGSSNEQFF. The DNA of the CDR3 is TGTGCCAGCAGTTTCAGCGGGAGCAGCAATGAGCAGTTCTTC. The chain recombines TRBV28 with TRBJ2-1, with 8 bases identical to TRBD2. There are 14 residues in the CDR3. Germline V gene sequence: CDR1 MDHEN, CDR2 SYDVKM. V shed 3 bases and J 6 bases; nucleotides not matched to a gene: 4.